Here is one T cell receptor beta chain with its context. The antigen it binds to is not known. The input lacks base qualities; no much larger clone sits a single base away. In the same sample, other DNA sequences code for this CDR3. CDR1 GTSNPN and CDR2 SVGIG are derived from the germline V gene (reference sequence). Cut back by 2 bases and 4 bases, the V and J ends lie 9 bases apart. The CDR3 runs 13 residues from the cysteine to the phenylalanine. Kept here is only the CDR3 DNA, which spans 39 bases and is read in frame from base 1. The data are from a study of beta chain features in type 1 diabetes (dated by TCRdb to between 2018 and 2020). Notes on the research overall: Mean age, gender distribution, total cell number and subset yield were not different between patients and healthy donors. Across all samples, 107,917,701 sorted cells were examined, and cell number per subset correlated strongly with RNA yield. Regulatory and stem cell-like memory subsets were isolated from only 8 patients and roughly 8 healthy donors, whereas naive and central memory subsets came from all 30 or so donors. The study compared TCRB repertoires of sorted circulating CD4+ T cell subsets between recently diagnosed type 1 diabetes patients and matched healthy donors.

Each donor gave one peripheral blood draw, roughly 0.12 L on average, collected into heparinised tubes. Using a panel that included CD45RO, CCR7, CD25, CD127, CD95 and CD27, naive, central memory, regulatory and stem cell-like memory CD4+ T cells were sorted on a BD FACSAria II. All sorted populations exceeded 95% purity. PBMCs were isolated immediately by Lymphoprep density gradient centrifugation and stained directly without culture. Samples were stained and sorted in pairs, with one healthy donor and one patient per experiment, so that batch effects were minimized. All of the isolated RNA was reverse transcribed with the High Capacity cDNA Reverse Transcription Kit, so expressed TCRB transcripts were sequenced. Deep immunoSEQ sequencing was performed on naive, central memory and regulatory T cell samples, with an average of about 4 million total reads per sample. Sorted cells were lysed in RLT buffer, and RNA was extracted using DNase-treated RNeasy Micro or Mini kits according to cell number. To prevent cross-contamination, every cell subset was processed on its own, while patient and healthy donor samples were processed together. Using the immunoSEQ multiplex PCR, TCRB sequences were amplified from cDNA into 87-bp fragments spanning the CDR3 region. The amplicons were sequenced using the Illumina HiSeq platform. In the original analysis: PCR bias was corrected computationally using synthetic template baselines, and reads within Hamming distance 2 were collapsed, with unmergeable singletons discarded. Reads were aligned against IMGT to assign V, D and J genes, CDR3 length and insertions or deletions at six rearrangement sites. Within each subset, clonotype counts were normalized to sorted cell number, after which true diversity and Gini coefficients were computed with the tcR R package. The overlap coefficient, calculated on TCRB nucleotide sequences, was used to quantify repertoire sharing. Out-of-frame TCRB sequences from naive cells were analyzed to stand in for the pre-selection repertoire. The source is immuneACCESS, and TCRdb retained only in-frame sequences with V and J called. Part of the clones is not carried over; for the studies checked, unresolved V genes explain less than half of this, and the remainder is unexplained. The DNA gave D and trimming, while V, J and clone size come from that table. The table for this sample lists around 250,000 clones; over 65% of them were counted only once. Approximately 0.05% of the sample is in the top ten clones.

Here is what the overall study found, with its caveats: Shorter templates might be favored by PCR, yet because patient and control samples were amplified and corrected together, any such skew would affect both groups equally. Naive, central memory and regulatory TCRB repertoires appeared to be more alike among patients than among healthy donors. In all four CD4+ subsets, TCRB CDR3 length was moderately but significantly shorter in type 1 diabetes patients. Fewer insertions and more nucleotide deletions at VDJ recombination sites were observed in patients with type 1 diabetes, implying thymic rearrangement abnormalities. Because cDNA was sequenced instead of genomic DNA, highly expressing activated cells could be over-represented, though the groups showed no difference in activation or CD3 levels. Only small numbers of individuals were included in the HLA sub-analyses, which left unresolved whether HLA type had any influence on TCRB rearrangement.

This clonotype was obtained from a man aged 30 to 39 in good health. The chain is encoded by TRBV30 joined to TRBJ1-5; no D gene is confidently identified. The sample consisted of naive CD4+ T cells from blood. Interpreted using the paper, the cell subset or site label stands for: true naive CD4+ T cells. Read as DNA, the sequence is TGTGCCTGGAGTACGGGCCCTAATCAGCCCCAGCATTTT. Translated, this gives CAWSTGPNQPQHF.